The entry below gives a single T cell receptor beta chain sequence along with its context. V was shortened by 3 bases and J by 6 bases, with 12 bases between the two germline ends. Germline loops: CDR1 SGHRS, CDR2 YFSETQ. The CDR3 has 13 residues. This record comes from a study of cytomegalovirus exposure and HLA in healthy donors. PCR involved 60 Vbeta and 13 Jbeta primers. The table came from immunoSEQ multiplex PCR; TCRdb's copy has only in-frame clones and leaves some out. The table includes about 160,000 clones, about 85% detected once. The sequence derives from a boy under 10 years old in good health and CMV-seronegative. V is TRBV5-1 and J is TRBJ1-1, with D perhaps TRBD1 (5 bases). The source material was PBMCs. CDR3 in DNA: TGCGCCAGCAGCTCCGGTCGGGGGTCTGAAGCTTTCTTT. Residues: CASSSGRGSEAFF.